This T cell receptor (beta chain) was observed in a study of T cells in Graves' hyperthyroidism and ophthalmopathy. Broader study findings: Also found in blood were most expanded thyroid clonotypes above 0.001.

The investigators amplified TCR beta CDR3 regions from RNA transcripts. Carried out on the TCR CDR3, a first-round RT-PCR used the HTBI primer set. MiXCR was run by TCRdb on the multiplex PCR reads, yielding one entry per CDR3 protein. The table includes about 400,000 distinct CDR3 sequences, around 15% detected once. This clonotype was picked up many times. Its target is not known. The CDR3 is 15 amino acids. V shed 1 base, J shed 7 bases, and the junction held 9 bases outside the gene matches. CDR1 is DFQATT and CDR2 is SNEGSKA in the germline V gene (reference sequence). The source is a man over 45 with Graves' ophthalmopathy. The chain combines TRBV20-1 with TRBJ2-7; the match to TRBD2 covers 11 bases. The sample was blood. The CDR3 sequence is CSARATSGSSGEQYF. The CDR3 DNA reads TGCAGTGCTAGAGCTACTAGCGGGAGTTCGGGGGAGCAGTACTTC.